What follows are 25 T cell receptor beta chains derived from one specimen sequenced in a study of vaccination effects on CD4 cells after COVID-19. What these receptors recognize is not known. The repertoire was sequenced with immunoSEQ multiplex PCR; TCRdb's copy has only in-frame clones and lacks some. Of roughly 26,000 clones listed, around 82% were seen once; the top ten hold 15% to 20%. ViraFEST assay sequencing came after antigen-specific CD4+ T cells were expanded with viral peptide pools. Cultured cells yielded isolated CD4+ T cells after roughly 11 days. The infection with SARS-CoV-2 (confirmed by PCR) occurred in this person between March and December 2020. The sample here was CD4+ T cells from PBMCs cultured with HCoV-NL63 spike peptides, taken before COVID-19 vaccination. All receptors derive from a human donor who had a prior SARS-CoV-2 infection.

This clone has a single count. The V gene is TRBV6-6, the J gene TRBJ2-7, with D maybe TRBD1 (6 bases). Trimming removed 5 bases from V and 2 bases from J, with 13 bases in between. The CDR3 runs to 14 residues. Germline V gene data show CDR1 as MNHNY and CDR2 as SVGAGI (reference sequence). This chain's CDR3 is CASSKSDSPYEQYF. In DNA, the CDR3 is TGTGCCAGCAGTAAGTCGGACAGCCCCTACGAGCAGTACTTC.

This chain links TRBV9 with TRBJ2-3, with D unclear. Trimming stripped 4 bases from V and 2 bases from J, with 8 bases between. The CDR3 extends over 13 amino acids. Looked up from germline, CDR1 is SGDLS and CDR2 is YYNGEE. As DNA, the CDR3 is TGTGCCAGCAGCCCTCAAACCACAGATACGCAGTATTTT. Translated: CASSPQTTDTQYF.

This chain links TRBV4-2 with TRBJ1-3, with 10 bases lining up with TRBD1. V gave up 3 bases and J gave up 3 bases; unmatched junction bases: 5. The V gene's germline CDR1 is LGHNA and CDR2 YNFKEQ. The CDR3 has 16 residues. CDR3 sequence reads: CASSHLDRGDGNTIYF. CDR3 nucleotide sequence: TGTGCCAGCAGCCACCTGGACAGGGGGGATGGAAACACCATATATTTT.

The CDR3 DNA is TGTGCCAGTAGGGTGAACGGGTACAATGAGCAGTTCTTC. Its translation: CASRVNGYNEQFF. This chain joins TRBV19 and TRBJ2-1, with D unclear. CDR3 length: 13 amino acids. Germline assignment: CDR1 LNHDA and CDR2 SQIVND (reference sequence). The V end was cut by 6 bases, the J end by 4 bases, with 10 bases between.

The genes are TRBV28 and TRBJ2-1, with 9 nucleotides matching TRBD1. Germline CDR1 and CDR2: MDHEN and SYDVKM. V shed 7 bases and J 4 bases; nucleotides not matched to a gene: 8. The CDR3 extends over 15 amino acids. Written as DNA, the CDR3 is TGTGCCAGCATCCCTGGGGACAGGGTTTACAATGAGCAGTTCTTC. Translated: CASIPGDRVYNEQFF.

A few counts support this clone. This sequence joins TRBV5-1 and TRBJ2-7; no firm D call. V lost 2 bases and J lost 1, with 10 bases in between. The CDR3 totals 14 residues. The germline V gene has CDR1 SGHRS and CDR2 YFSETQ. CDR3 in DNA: TGCGCCAGCAGCTTACAACGGCAGTCCTACGAGCAGTACTTC. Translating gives CASSLQRQSYEQYF.

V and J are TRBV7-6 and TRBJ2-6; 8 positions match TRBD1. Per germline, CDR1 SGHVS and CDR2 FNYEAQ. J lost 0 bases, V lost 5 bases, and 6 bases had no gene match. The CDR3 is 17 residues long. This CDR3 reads CASSAGTGLSGANVLTF. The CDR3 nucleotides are TGTGCCAGCAGCGCCGGGACAGGCCTCTCTGGGGCCAACGTCCTGACTTTC.

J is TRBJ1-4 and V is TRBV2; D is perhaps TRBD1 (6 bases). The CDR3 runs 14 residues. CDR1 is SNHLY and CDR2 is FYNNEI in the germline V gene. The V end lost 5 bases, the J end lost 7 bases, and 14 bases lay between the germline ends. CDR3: CASSPKGGFEKLFF. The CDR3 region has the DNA TGTGCCAGCAGTCCTAAGGGGGGGTTTGAAAAACTGTTTTTT.

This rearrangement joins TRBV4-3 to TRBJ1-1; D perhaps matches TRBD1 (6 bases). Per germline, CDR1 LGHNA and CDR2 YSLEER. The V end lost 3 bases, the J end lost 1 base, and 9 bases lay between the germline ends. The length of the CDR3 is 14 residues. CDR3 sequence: CASSHGQRNTEAFF. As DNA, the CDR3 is TGCGCCAGCAGCCACGGACAGAGGAACACTGAAGCTTTCTTT.

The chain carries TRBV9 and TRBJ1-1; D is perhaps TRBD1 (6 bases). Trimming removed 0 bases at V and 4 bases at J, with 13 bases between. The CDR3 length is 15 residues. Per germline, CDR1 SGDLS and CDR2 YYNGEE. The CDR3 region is CASSVVGGGGTEAFF. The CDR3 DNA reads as TGTGCCAGCAGCGTAGTTGGAGGAGGGGGCACTGAAGCTTTCTTT.

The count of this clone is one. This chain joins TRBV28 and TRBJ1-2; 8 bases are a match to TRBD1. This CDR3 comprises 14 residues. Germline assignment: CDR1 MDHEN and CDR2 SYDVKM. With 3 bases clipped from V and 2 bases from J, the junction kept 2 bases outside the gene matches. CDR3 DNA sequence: TGTGCCAGCAGTTTCTCAGGGGGCAACTATGGCTACACCTTC. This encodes CASSFSGGNYGYTF.

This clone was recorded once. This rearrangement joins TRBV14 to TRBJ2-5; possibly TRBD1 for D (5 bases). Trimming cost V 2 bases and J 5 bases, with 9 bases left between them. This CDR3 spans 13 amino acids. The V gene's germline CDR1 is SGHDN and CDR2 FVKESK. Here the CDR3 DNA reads TGTGCCAGCAGCCAACAGGGAAGGGAGACCCAGTACTTC. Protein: CASSQQGRETQYF.

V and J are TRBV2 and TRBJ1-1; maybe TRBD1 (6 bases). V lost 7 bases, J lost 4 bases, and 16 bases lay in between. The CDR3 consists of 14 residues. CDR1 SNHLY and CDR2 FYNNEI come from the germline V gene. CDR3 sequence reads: CASTPTGRFTEAFF. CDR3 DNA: TGTGCCAGCACCCCGACAGGAAGGTTCACTGAAGCTTTCTTT. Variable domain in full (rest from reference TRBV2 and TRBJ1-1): EPEVTQTPSHQVTQMGQEVILRCVPISNHLYFYWYRQILGQKVEFLVSFYNNEISEKSEIFDDQFSVERPDGSNFTLKIRSTKLEDSAMYFCASTPTGRFTEAFFGQGTRLTVV.

The DNA for the CDR3 is TGTGCCAGCAGCTTAGTCCCGAATAACAATGAGCAGTTCTTC. Its translation: CASSLVPNNNEQFF. The chain combines TRBV11-3 with TRBJ2-1; D gene uncertain. The CDR3 covers 14 residues. Germline lookup yields CDR1 SGHNT and CDR2 YENEEA. The ends were cut back, 1 base at V and 5 bases at J, with 9 bases in the middle.

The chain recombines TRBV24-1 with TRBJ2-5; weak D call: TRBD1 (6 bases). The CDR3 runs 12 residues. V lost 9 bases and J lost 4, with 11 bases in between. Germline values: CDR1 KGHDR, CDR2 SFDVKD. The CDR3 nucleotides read TGTGCCACCGCCAAGACAGGAGAGACCCAGTACTTC. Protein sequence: CATAKTGETQYF.

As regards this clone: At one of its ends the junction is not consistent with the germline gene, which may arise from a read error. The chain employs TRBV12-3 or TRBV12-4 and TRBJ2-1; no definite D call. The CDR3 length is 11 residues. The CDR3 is CASSLVNEQFF. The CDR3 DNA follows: TGTGCCAGCAGCTTAGTGAATGAGCAGTTCTTC.

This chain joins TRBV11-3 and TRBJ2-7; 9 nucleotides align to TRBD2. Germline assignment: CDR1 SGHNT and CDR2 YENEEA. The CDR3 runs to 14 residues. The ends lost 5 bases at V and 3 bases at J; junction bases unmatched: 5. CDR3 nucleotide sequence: TGTGCCAGCAGCCAACTAGCGGGTGGCTACGAGCAGTACTTC. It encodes CASSQLAGGYEQYF. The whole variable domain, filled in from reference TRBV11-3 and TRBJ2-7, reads EAGVVQSPRYKIIEKKQPVAFWCNPISGHNTLYWYLQNLGQGPELLIRYENEEAVDDSQLPKDRFSAERLKGVDSTLKIQPAELGDSAVYLCASSQLAGGYEQYFGPGTRLTVT.

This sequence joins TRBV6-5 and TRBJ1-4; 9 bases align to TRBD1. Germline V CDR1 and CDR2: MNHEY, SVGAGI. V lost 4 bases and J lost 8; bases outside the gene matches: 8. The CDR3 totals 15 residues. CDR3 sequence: CASSSWGQGREKLFF. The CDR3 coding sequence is TGTGCCAGCAGTTCCTGGGGACAGGGACGGGAAAAACTGTTTTTT.

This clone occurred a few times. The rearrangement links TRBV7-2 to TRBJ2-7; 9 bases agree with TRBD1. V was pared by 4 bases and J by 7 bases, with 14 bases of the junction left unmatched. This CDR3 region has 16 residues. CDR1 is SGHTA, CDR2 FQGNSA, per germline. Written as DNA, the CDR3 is TGTGCCAGCAGCTCACTTACCGGGACAGGGATGTGGGAGCAGTACTTC. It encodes CASSSLTGTGMWEQYF.

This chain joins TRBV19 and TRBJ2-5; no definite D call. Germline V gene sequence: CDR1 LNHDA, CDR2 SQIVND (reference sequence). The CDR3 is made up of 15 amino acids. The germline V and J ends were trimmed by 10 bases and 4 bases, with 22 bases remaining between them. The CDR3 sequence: CATKGFDFGGETQYF. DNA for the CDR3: TGTGCCACTAAAGGGTTCGACTTCGGCGGAGAGACCCAGTACTTC.

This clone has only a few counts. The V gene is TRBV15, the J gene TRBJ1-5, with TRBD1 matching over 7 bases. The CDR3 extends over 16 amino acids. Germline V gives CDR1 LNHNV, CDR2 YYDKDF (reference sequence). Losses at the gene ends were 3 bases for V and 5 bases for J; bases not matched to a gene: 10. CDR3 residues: CATSRPQTGRYQPQHF. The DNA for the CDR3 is TGTGCCACCAGCAGGCCACAGACAGGGCGTTATCAGCCCCAGCATTTT.

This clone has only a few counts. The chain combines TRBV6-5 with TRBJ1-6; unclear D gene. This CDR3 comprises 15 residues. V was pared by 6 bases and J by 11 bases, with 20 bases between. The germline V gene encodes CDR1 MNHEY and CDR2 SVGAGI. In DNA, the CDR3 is TGTGCCAGCAGCCCCCACCTATCGTCTGGGACACCCCTCCACTTT. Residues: CASSPHLSSGTPLHF.

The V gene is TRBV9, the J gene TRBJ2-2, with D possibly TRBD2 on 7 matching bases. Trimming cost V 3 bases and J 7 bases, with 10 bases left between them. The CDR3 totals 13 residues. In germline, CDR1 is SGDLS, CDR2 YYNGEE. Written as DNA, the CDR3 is TGTGCCAGCAGCGAGGGGGGGGACGGGGAGCTGTTTTTT. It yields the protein CASSEGGDGELFF.

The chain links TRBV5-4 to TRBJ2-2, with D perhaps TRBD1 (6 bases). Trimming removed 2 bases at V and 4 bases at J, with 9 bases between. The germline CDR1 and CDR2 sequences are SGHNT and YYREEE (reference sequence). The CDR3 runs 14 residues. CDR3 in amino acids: CASSLAGATGELFF. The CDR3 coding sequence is TGTGCCAGCAGCTTAGCAGGGGCCACCGGGGAGCTGTTTTTT.

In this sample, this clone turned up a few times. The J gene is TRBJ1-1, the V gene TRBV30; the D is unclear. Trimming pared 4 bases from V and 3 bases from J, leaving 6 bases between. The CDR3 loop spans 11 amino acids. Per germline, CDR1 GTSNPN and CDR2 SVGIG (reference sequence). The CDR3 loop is CAWMSYTEAFF. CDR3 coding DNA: TGTGCCTGGATGTCATACACTGAAGCTTTCTTT.